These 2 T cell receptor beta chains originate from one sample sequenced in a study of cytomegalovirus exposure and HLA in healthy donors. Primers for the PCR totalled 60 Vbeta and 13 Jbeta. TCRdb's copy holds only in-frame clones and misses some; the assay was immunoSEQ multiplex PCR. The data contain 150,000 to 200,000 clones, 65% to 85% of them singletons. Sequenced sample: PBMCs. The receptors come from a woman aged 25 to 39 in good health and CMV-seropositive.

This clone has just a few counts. The CDR3 spells CASSPARTGASPLHF. CDR3 coding DNA: TGTGCCAGCAGTCCTGCCCGGACAGGGGCATCACCCCTCCACTTT. The J gene is TRBJ1-6, the V gene TRBV7-2; TRBD1 aligns across 9 bases. The ends lost 6 bases at V and 10 bases at J; junction bases unmatched: 10. The CDR3 contains 15 residues. Germline lookup yields CDR1 SGHTA and CDR2 FQGNSA.

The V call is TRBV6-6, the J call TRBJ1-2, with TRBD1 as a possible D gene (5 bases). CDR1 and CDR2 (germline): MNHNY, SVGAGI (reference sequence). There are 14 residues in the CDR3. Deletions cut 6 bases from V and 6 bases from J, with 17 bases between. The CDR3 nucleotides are TGTGCCAGCAGGGAAGACGGGGGTTATAATGGCTACACCTTC. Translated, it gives CASREDGGYNGYTF.